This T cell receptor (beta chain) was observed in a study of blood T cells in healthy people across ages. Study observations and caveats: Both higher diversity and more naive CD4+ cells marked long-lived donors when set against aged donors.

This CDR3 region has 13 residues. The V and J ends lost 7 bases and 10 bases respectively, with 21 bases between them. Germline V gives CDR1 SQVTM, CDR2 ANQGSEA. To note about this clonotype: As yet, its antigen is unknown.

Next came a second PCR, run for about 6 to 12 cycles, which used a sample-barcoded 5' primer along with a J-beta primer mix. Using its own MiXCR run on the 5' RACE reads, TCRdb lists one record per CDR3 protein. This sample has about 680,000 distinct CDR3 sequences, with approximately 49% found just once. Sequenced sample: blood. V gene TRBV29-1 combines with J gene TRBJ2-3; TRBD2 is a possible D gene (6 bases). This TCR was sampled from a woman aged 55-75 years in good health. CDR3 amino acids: CSAPRLGLDAQYF. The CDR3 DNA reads TGCAGCGCTCCAAGACTAGGTCTTGATGCGCAGTATTTT.